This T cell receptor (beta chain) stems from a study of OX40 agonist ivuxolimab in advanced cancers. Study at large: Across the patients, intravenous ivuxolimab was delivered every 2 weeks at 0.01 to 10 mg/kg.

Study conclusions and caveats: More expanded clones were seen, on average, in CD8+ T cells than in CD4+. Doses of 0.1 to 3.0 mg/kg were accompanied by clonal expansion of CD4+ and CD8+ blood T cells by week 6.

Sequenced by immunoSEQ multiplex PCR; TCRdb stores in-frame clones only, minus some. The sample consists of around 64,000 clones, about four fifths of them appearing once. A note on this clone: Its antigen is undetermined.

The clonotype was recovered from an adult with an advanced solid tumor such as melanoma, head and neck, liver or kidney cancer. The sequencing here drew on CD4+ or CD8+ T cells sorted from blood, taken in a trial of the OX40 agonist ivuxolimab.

CDR3 region: CTSKRDRENEKLFF. CDR3 DNA: TGCACCAGCAAAAGGGACAGGGAAAATGAAAAACTGTTTTTT. The chain employs TRBV1 and TRBJ1-4; the table calls TRBD1, which could not be checked here. TRBV1 is deemed a pseudogene. This CDR3 has 14 residues.